This T cell receptor beta chain comes out of a study of blood T cell repertoires in COVID-19. CDR1 SQVTM and CDR2 ANQGSEA come from the germline V gene. V shed 4 bases and J shed 9 bases, with 10 bases lying between them. This CDR3 contains 10 residues. The repertoire was sequenced with immunoSEQ multiplex PCR; TCRdb's copy has only in-frame clones and lacks some. The sample lists some 200,000 clones; 80% to 90% were seen once. The genes are TRBV29-1 and TRBJ2-7; a possible D gene is TRBD2 (5 bases). Sequenced: peripheral blood. The sequence was obtained from a man of 80 years or more with acute or convalescent COVID-19. The CDR3 bases are TGCAGCGTTGCCCACAGCGGGCAGTACTTC. The encoded protein is CSVAHSGQYF.